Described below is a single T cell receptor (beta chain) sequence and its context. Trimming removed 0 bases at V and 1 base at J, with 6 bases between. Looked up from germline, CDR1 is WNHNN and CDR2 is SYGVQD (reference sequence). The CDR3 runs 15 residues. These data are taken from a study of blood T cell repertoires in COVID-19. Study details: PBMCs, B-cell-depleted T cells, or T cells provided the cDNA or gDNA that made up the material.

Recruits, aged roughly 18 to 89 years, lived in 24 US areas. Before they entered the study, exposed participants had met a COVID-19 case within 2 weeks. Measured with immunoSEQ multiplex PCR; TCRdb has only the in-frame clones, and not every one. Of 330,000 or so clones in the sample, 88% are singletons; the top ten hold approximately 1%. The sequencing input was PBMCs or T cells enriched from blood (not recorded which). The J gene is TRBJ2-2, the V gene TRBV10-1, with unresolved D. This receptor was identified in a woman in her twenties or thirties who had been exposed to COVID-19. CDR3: CASSESTRNTGELFF. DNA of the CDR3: TGCGCCAGCAGTGAGTCGACACGGAACACCGGGGAGCTGTTTTTT.